A selection of T cell receptor beta chains follows, all from one sample in a study of vaccination effects on CD4 cells after COVID-19. These receptors' targets are unknown. Using immunoSEQ multiplex PCR, the repertoire was profiled, and TCRdb retains in-frame clones only, with some absent. The sample records approximately 28,000 clones, over 80% being singletons. The specimen comprised CD4+ T cells from PBMCs cultured with SARS-CoV-2 spike peptides, sampled after COVID-19 vaccination. Source of these receptors: a human donor who received a COVID-19 vaccine. Some clones in this sample may be carry-over from other donors' samples. Both conserved end residues are part of each CDR3. A D gene is named only where the DNA matches it firmly. Where a row states a size, it is once, few, many or the class of an expanded clone; other rows omit it.

>NA|NA|TRBJ1-4|15|TRBV6-2/TRBV6-3
CASSYLGFGNEKLFF
TGTGCCAGCAGTTACCTTGGCTTCGGTAATGAAAAACTGTTTTTT
>TRBD1|NA|TRBJ2-5|17|TRBV27
CASSPGKGQAGQETQYF
TGTGCCAGCAGTCCAGGAAAGGGACAGGCCGGGCAAGAGACCCAGTACTTC
>NA|NA|TRBJ2-2|15|TRBV3-1/TRBV3-2
CASSPREQGTGELFF
TGTGCCAGCAGCCCCCGCGAACAGGGCACCGGGGAGCTGTTTTTT
>NA|NA|TRBJ2-4|15|TRBV2
CASRETYLAKNIQYF
TGTGCCAGCAGGGAGACCTACCTAGCCAAAAACATTCAGTACTTC
>NA|NA|TRBJ1-4|14|TRBV12-2
CASRGQEENEKLFF
TGTGCAAGTCGCGGTCAGGAGGAGAATGAAAAACTGTTTTTT
>NA|NA|TRBJ1-6|17|TRBV3-1/TRBV3-2
CASSLFPLGQSPSPLHF
TGTGCCAGCAGCCTATTTCCGTTAGGACAGAGTCCTTCACCCCTCCACTTT
>NA|NA|TRBJ1-5|18|TRBV4-1
CASSQDVRGAGYNQPQHF
TGCGCCAGCAGCCAAGATGTTAGGGGGGCGGGTTACAATCAGCCCCAGCATTTT
>NA|NA|TRBJ1-2|13|TRBV19
CASREGLYYGYTF
TGTGCCAGTAGGGAGGGGTTATACTATGGCTACACCTTC
>NA|NA|TRBJ2-1|14|TRBV9
CASSAEVQGWEQFF
TGTGCCAGCAGCGCTGAGGTCCAAGGGTGGGAGCAGTTCTTC
>TRBD1|NA|TRBJ2-6|17|TRBV5-1
CASSLGTGSSGANVLTF
TGCGCCAGCAGCTTGGGGACAGGGAGCTCTGGGGCCAACGTCCTGACTTTC
>NA|NA|TRBJ1-1|13|TRBV7-9
CASSLQVNTEAFF
TGTGCCAGCAGCTTACAGGTGAACACTGAAGCTTTCTTT
>NA|NA|TRBJ2-5|13|TRBV18
CASSPRAKETQYF
TGTGCCAGCTCACCACGGGCTAAAGAGACCCAGTACTTC
>NA|NA|TRBJ1-5|12|TRBV27
CASSFVDQPQHF
TGTGCCAGCAGTTTCGTAGATCAGCCCCAGCATTTT
>TRBD1|NA|TRBJ1-4|15|TRBV27
CASSSNRGSREKLFF
TGTGCCAGCAGTTCAAACAGGGGGAGTCGTGAAAAACTGTTTTTT
>NA|NA|TRBJ2-5|17|TRBV9
CASSGDGKGSLQETQYF
TGTGCCAGCAGCGGAGATGGTAAGGGGTCCCTTCAAGAGACCCAGTACTTC
>NA|few|TRBJ2-3|15|TRBV29-1
CSVISGTGGPDTQYF
TGCAGCGTTATATCCGGGACCGGGGGGCCAGATACGCAGTATTTT
>NA|NA|TRBJ2-3|16|TRBV12-5
CASGLPARSPTDTQYF
TGTGCTAGTGGTCTGCCCGCCAGATCCCCCACAGATACGCAGTATTTT
>TRBD1|NA|TRBJ1-6|14|TRBV9
CASSGQGTNSPLHF
TGTGCCAGCAGCGGACAGGGAACAAATTCACCCCTCCACTTT
>NA|NA|TRBJ1-5|16|TRBV5-5
CASSLSLGGRNQPQHF
TGTGCCAGCAGCTTATCCCTAGGGGGAAGAAATCAGCCCCAGCATTTT
>NA|NA|TRBJ1-4|15|TRBV2
CASSVLSQINEKLFF
TGTGCCAGCAGTGTTCTTTCGCAGATTAATGAAAAACTGTTTTTT
>NA|NA|TRBJ2-3|11|TRBV10-2
CASSDGDTQYF
TGCGCCAGCAGTGATGGAGATACGCAGTATTTT
>NA|NA|TRBJ1-5|14|TRBV5-6
CASSPAGTHQPQHF
TGTGCCAGCAGCCCGGCGGGTACGCATCAGCCCCAGCATTTT
>NA|NA|TRBJ1-1|14|TRBV6-6
CASSYVVGKTEAFF
TGTGCCAGCAGTTATGTAGTTGGGAAGACTGAAGCTTTCTTT
>TRBD1|NA|TRBJ2-2|14|TRBV28
CASRGQGVTGELFF
TGTGCCAGCAGGGGGCAGGGGGTAACCGGGGAGCTGTTTTTT
>TRBD2|NA|TRBJ2-5|14|TRBV2
CASSDRGGQETQYF
TGTGCCAGCAGTGACCGGGGGGGACAAGAGACCCAGTACTTC
>NA|NA|TRBJ2-5|15|TRBV14
CASSPWAGNQETQYF
TGTGCCAGCAGCCCCTGGGCGGGAAACCAAGAGACCCAGTACTTC
>NA|NA|TRBJ2-2|16|TRBV7-2
CASSLNGGLNTGELFF
TGTGCCAGCAGCTTAAACGGGGGGCTCAACACCGGGGAGCTGTTTTTT
>NA|NA|TRBJ2-1|15|TRBV5-1
CASLRDSSKYNEQFF
TGCGCCAGCCTAAGAGACAGCTCCAAATACAATGAGCAGTTCTTC
>NA|NA|TRBJ1-4|16|TRBV18
CASSPPRGAGNEKLFF
TGTGCCAGCTCACCACCAAGGGGAGCCGGTAATGAAAAACTGTTTTTT
>NA|once|TRBJ1-3|15|TRBV5-1
CASSWDRDGGNTIYF
TGCGCCAGCAGCTGGGACCGGGACGGTGGAAACACCATATATTTT
>NA|NA|TRBJ2-3|13|TRBV4-3
CASRGSRTDTQYF
TGCGCCAGCAGGGGCAGTCGAACAGATACGCAGTATTTT
>TRBD1|NA|TRBJ2-2|15|TRBV19
CASTDQTGLTGELFF
TGTGCCAGTACCGATCAGACAGGGTTGACCGGGGAGCTGTTTTTT
>NA|NA|TRBJ1-2|13|TRBV24-1
CATSQPGGYGYTF
TGTGCCACCAGTCAACCTGGGGGCTATGGCTACACCTTC
>NA|once|TRBJ1-2|13|TRBV6-1
CASSEAGGFGYTF
TGTGCCAGCAGTGAAGCGGGAGGGTTTGGCTACACCTTC
>TRBD1|NA|TRBJ2-5|14|TRBV5-1
CASSRTGGGETQYF
TGCGCCAGCAGCCGTACAGGGGGCGGAGAGACCCAGTACTTC
>NA|NA|TRBJ1-6|15|TRBV4-3
CASSQGAVPNSPLHF
TGCGCCAGCAGCCAAGGGGCCGTTCCCAATTCACCCCTCCACTTT
>NA|NA|TRBJ2-1|14|TRBV30
CAWSGLAAYNEQFF
TGTGCCTGGAGTGGTTTAGCGGCCTACAATGAGCAGTTCTTC
>NA|NA|TRBJ2-5|14|TRBV7-2
CASSLRQYQETQYF
TGTGCCAGCAGCTTAAGACAGTACCAAGAGACCCAGTACTTC
>TRBD1|few|TRBJ1-2|16|TRBV5-1
CASSPGQGDGSYGYTF
TGCGCCAGCAGCCCAGGACAGGGGGATGGAAGCTATGGCTACACCTTC
>TRBD1|NA|TRBJ2-5|13|TRBV6-5
CASNRQGQETQYF
TGTGCCAGCAATAGACAGGGGCAAGAGACCCAGTACTTC
>NA|NA|TRBJ2-3|13|TRBV10-3
CAIMGVFGDTQYF
TGTGCCATCATGGGCGTTTTTGGAGATACGCAGTATTTT
>NA|NA|TRBJ1-5|14|TRBV30
CAWSVYASNQPQHF
TGTGCCTGGAGTGTATACGCTAGCAATCAGCCCCAGCATTTT
>TRBD1|NA|TRBJ2-6|17|TRBV11-2
CASSGTGRSSGANVLTF
TGTGCCAGCAGCGGGACAGGGAGATCCTCTGGGGCCAACGTCCTGACTTTC
>TRBD1|NA|TRBJ1-2|13|TRBV11-2
CASRTTGDSGYTF
TGTGCCAGCAGAACCACAGGGGACTCTGGCTACACCTTC
>NA|NA|TRBJ2-6|15|TRBV4-1
CASSQERGGANVLTF
TGCGCCAGCAGCCAAGAGAGAGGAGGGGCCAACGTCCTGACTTTC